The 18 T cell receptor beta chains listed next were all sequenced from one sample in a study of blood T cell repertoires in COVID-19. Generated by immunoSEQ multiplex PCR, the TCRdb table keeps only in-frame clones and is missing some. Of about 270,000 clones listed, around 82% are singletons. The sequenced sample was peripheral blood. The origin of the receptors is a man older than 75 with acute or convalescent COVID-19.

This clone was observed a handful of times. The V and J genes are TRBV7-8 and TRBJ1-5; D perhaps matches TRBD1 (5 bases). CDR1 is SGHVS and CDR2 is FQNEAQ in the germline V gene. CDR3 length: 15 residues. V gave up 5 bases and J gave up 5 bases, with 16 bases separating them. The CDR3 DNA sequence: TGTGCCAGCAGCGCGAACTCCAGGGTGGATCAGCCCCAGCATTTT. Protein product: CASSANSRVDQPQHF.

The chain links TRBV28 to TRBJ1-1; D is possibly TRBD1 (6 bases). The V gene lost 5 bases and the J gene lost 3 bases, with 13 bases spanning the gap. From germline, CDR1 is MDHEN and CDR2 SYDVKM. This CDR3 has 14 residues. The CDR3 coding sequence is TGTGCCAGCAGTCCCTCCGGGACACACACTGAAGCTTTCTTT. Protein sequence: CASSPSGTHTEAFF.

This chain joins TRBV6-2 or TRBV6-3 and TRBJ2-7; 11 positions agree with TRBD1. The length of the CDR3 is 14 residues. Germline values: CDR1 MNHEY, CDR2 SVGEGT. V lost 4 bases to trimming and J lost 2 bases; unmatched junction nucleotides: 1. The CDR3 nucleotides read TGTGCCAGCAGTTGGGACAGGGGGGCCTACGAGCAGTACTTC. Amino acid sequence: CASSWDRGAYEQYF.

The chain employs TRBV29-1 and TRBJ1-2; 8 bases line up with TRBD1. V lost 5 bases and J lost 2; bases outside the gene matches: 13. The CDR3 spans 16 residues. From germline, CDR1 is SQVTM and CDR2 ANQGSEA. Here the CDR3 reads CSVRGGTGRVNYGYTF. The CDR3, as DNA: TGCAGCGTTCGTGGGGGGACAGGACGGGTAAACTATGGCTACACCTTC.

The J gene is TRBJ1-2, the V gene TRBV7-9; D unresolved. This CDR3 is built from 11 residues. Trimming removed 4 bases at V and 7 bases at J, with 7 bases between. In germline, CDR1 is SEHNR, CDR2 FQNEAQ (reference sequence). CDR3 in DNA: TGTGCCAGCAGCTATGGGCGTGGCTACACCTTC. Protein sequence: CASSYGRGYTF. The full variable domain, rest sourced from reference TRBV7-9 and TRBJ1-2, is DTGVSQNPRHKITKRGQNVTFRCDPISEHNRLYWYRQTLGQGPEFLTYFQNEAQLEKSRLLSDRFSAERPKGSFSTLEIQRTEQGDSAMYLCASSYGRGYTFGSGTRLTVV.

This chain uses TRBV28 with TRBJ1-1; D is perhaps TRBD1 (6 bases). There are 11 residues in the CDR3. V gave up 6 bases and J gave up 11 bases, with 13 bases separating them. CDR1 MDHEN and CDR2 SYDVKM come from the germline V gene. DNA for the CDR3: TGTGCCAGCAGGACAGGCGAAGAGGCTTTCTTT. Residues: CASRTGEEAFF.

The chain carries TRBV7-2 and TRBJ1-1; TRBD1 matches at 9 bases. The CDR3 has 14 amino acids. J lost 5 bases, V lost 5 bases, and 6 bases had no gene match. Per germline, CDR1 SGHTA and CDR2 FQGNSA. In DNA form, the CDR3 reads TGTGCCAGCAGCCCGTGGACAGGGGAAACTGAAGCTTTCTTT. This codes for CASSPWTGETEAFF.

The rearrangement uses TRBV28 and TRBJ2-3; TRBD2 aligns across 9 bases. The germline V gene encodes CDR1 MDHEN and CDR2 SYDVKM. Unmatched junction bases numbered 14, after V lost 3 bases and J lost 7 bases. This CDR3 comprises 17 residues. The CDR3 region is CASSFLQRLADGYTQYF. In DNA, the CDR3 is TGTGCCAGCAGTTTTCTCCAAAGACTAGCGGACGGATATACGCAGTATTTT.

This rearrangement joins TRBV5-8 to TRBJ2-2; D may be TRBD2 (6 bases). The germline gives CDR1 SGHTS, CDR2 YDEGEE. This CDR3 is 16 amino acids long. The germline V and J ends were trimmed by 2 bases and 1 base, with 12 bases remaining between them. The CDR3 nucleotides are TGTGCCAGCAGCTTCAACTACGGGGGGAACACCGGGGAGCTGTTTTTT. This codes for CASSFNYGGNTGELFF.

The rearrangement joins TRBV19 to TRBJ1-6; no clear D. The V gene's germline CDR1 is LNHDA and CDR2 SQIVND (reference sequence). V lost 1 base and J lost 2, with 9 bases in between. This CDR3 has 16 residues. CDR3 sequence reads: CASSIGGDPYNSPLHF. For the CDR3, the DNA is TGTGCCAGTAGTATAGGCGGAGACCCCTATAATTCACCCCTCCACTTT.

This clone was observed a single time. In nucleotides, the CDR3 is TGCGCCAGCAGTGAAACGGCAGGAACAAGCAATCAGCCCCAGCATTTT. Translation: CASSETAGTSNQPQHF. The rearrangement joins TRBV10-1 to TRBJ1-5; D remains ambiguous. Between the trimmed V and J ends, which lost 3 bases and 1 base, there was a span of 13 bases. CDR3 size: 16 residues. Per the germline V gene, CDR1 is WNHNN and CDR2 is SYGVQD (reference sequence).

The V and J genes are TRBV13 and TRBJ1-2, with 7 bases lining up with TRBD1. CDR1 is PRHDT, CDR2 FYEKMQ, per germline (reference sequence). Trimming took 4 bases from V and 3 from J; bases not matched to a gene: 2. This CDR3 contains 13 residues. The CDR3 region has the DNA TGTGCCAGCAGCTCGGACAGGTACTATGGCTACACCTTC. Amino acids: CASSSDRYYGYTF. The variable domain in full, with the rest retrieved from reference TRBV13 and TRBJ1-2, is AAGVIQSPRHLIKEKRETATLKCYPIPRHDTVYWYQQGPGQDPQFLISFYEKMQSDKGSIPDRFSAQQFSDYHSELNMSSLELGDSALYFCASSSDRYYGYTFGSGTRLTVV.

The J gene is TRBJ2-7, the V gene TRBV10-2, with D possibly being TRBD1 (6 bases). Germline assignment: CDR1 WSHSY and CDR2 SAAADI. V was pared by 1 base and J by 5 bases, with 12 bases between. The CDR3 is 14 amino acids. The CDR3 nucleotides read TGCGCCAGCAGTGAGTTCGCAGGGGTAAACGAGCAGTACTTC. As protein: CASSEFAGVNEQYF.

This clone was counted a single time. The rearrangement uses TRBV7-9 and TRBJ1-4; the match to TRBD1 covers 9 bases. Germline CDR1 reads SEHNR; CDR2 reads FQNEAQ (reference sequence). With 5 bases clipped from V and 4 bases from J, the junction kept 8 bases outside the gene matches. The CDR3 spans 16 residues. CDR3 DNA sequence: TGTGCCAGCAGCCAGGACAGGGGAGGACTTAATGAAAAACTGTTTTTT. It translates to CASSQDRGGLNEKLFF.

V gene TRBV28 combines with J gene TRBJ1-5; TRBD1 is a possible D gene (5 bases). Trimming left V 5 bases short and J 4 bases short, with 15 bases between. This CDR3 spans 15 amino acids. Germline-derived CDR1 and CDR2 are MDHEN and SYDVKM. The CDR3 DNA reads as TGTGCCAGCAGTCAAGGTGGCAGGGCGAATCAGCCCCAGCATTTT. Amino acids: CASSQGGRANQPQHF.

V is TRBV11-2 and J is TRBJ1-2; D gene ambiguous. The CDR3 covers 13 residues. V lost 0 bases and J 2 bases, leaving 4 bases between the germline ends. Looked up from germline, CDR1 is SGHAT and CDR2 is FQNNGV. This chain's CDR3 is CASSLELNYGYTF. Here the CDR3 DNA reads TGTGCCAGCAGCTTAGAACTAAACTATGGCTACACCTTC.

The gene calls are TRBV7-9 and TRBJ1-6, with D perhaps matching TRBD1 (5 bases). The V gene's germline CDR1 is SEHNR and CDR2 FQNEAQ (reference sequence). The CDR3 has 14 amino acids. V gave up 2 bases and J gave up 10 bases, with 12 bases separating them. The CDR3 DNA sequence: TGTGCCAGCAGCTTATTCAGGGTAGACTCACCCCTCCACTTT. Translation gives CASSLFRVDSPLHF.

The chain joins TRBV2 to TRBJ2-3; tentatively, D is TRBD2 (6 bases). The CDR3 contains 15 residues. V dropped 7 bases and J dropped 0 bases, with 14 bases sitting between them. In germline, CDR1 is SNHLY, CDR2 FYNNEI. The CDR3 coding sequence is TGTGCCAGCAAAATGGGGACTGCTAGCACAGATACGCAGTATTTT. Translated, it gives CASKMGTASTDTQYF. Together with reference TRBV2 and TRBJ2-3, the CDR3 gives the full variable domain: EPEVTQTPSHQVTQMGQEVILRCVPISNHLYFYWYRQILGQKVEFLVSFYNNEISEKSEIFDDQFSVERPDGSNFTLKIRSTKLEDSAMYFCASKMGTASTDTQYFGPGTRLTVL.